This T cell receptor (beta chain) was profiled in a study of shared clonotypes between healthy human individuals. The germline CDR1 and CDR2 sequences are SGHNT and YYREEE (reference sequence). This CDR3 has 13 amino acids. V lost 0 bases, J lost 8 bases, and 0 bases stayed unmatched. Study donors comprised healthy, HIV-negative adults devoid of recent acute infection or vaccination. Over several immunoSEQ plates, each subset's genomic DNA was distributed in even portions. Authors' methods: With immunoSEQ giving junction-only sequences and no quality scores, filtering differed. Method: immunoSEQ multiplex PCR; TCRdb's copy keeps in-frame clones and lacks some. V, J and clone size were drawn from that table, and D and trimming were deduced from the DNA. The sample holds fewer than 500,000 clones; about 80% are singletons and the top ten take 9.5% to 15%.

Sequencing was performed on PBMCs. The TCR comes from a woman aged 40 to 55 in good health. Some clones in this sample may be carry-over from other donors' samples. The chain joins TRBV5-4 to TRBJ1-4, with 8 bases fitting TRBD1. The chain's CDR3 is CASSLGTGEKLFF. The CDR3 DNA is TGTGCCAGCAGCTTGGGGACAGGGGAAAAACTGTTTTTT. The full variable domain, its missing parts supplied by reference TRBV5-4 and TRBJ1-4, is ETGVTQSPTHLIKTRGQQVTLRCSSQSGHNTVSWYQQALGQGPQFIFQYYREEENGRGNFPPRFSGLQFPNYSSELNVNALELDDSALYLCASSLGTGEKLFFGSGTQLSVL.